The source of this T cell receptor (beta chain) is a study of cytotoxic CD8 clonotypes in ibrutinib-treated CLL. The overall study: Some 25 partial and 2 complete responses; at median 68 months, roughly 14 remitted, roughly twelve progressed.

This CDR3 comprises 14 residues. V lost 4 bases to trimming and J lost 0 bases, with 9 bases between them. The germline V gene encodes CDR1 LNHDA and CDR2 SQIVND (reference sequence). T cells were sequenced at a targeted depth of 1 in 200,000 to 1 in 1 million. Method: immunoSEQ multiplex PCR; TCRdb's copy keeps in-frame clones and lacks some. The sample has almost 85,000 clones; more than 70% are singletons. This clone has just a few counts. Antigen unknown. Notes on the study in general: Under treatment, the uncommon public clonotypes either contracted or remained stable.

The input for sequencing was PBMCs, taken before ibrutinib treatment. The rearrangement uses TRBV19 and TRBJ1-1, with TRBD1 as a possible D gene (5 bases). The clonotype comes from a human donor with chronic lymphocytic leukemia. CDR3 coding DNA: TGTGCCAGTAGTACCGGGACGGTGAACACTGAAGCTTTCTTT. Amino acid sequence: CASSTGTVNTEAFF.